This T cell receptor (beta chain) was captured by sequencing in a study of spatial heterogeneity in lung cancer (dated by TCRdb to about 2019). Broadly, across the study: More beta-chain than alpha-chain transcripts were consistently detected, likely reflecting higher beta-chain transcript abundance. In the raw uncorrected reads, each unique combination of TCR and UMI appeared more than ten times on average. The study quantitatively compared TCR alpha and beta repertoires across multiple tumor regions, matched nontumor lung and blood in non-small cell lung cancer. TCR repertoire features were related to nonsynonymous mutation counts determined by whole-exome sequencing of tumor tissue. Both alpha and beta chains were TCR-sequenced in approximately 200 tumor regions, around 65 matched nontumor lung samples and roughly 50 PBMC samples obtained at surgery. Study-wide conclusions, independent of this receptor: Ubiquitous expanded tumor TCRs showed up in blood more often at tumor resection than at routine follow-up. Additional single-cell paired TCR alpha and beta sequencing was considered necessary to confirm, at a functional level, the hypothesis that regional TCRs recognize regional mutations.

The CDR3 holds 14 amino acids from the cysteine to the phenylalanine. The read is trimmed to its CDR3 DNA, 42 bases read in frame from base 1. Taken from the germline V gene (reference sequence), the CDR1 and CDR2 loops are GTSNPN and SVGIG. V gives up 1 base and J gives up 4 bases, and the segment between their germline ends measures 13 bases. The library was built by means of 5' RACE. Sequenced on a NextSeq 500. The TCR library protocol attached a unique molecular identifier to each TCR cDNA molecule to allow correction of PCR and sequencing errors. In the original analysis: TCR identification, UMI-based error correction and CDR3 extraction were performed with Decombinator tools. Expanded TCRs were defined as those above a frequency of 2 per 1,000, corresponding to the top 1% of the tumor frequency distribution. Each repertoire was subsampled 100 times to 5,000 TCRs, after which Renyi diversity was computed with the R vegan package. CDR3 similarity networks were constructed using string-kernel similarity of amino acid triplets, with links drawn between CDR3s whose pairwise similarity was above 0.82. In-frame beta chains were kept once TCRdb had trimmed the public reads at Q25 with fastp and called clones with MiXCR. CDR3 protein sequences are deduplicated, and each keeps its most common genes and DNA. These V and J calls derive from TCRdb rather than the authors' analysis. This sample is represented by 20,000 to 25,000 distinct CDR3 sequences; 3.5% to 5% of them were singletons. Of the sample, 6.5% to 9% is held by the ten largest clones.

What this sample's time point label stands for: sample taken at primary tumor resection. Without any cell sorting, TCR sequencing was performed on whole RNA extracted either from tumor and nontumor lung tissue or from cryopreserved PBMC samples. The donors were approximately 70 patients from the lung TRACERx cohort who had early-stage, untreated non-small cell lung cancer. Patients were selected for TCR sequencing only if sufficient RNA was available from at least two tumor regions. On this clonotype itself: Its recognized antigen is unknown. One base away there is no much larger clone; base qualities are not given.

This receptor was identified in a male donor with early-stage non-small cell lung cancer. Sample: PBMCs, taken at surgery. The chain couples TRBV30 to TRBJ1-2; confidence is insufficient to name the D gene. The CDR3 protein sequence reads: CAWSGPAILYGYTF. The DNA is as follows: TGTGCCTGGAGTGGGCCGGCCATTCTCTATGGCTACACCTTC.